These 31 T cell receptor beta chains were all obtained from the same sample, sequenced in a study of cytotoxic CD8 clonotypes in ibrutinib-treated CLL. Measured with immunoSEQ multiplex PCR; TCRdb has only the in-frame clones, and not every one. The sample holds 57,000 or so clones, roughly 50% seen once. Sequencing was performed on PBMCs, taken at disease progression, from a patient treated with ibrutinib. The receptors derive from a human donor with chronic lymphocytic leukemia.

The chain links TRBV9 to TRBJ2-3; 12 bases align to TRBD2. The CDR3 runs 14 residues. V dropped 3 bases and J dropped 5; count of bases not matched to a gene: 1. Per the germline V gene, CDR1 is SGDLS and CDR2 is YYNGEE. The DNA of the CDR3 is TGTGCCAGCAGCGGGACTAGCGGGGTAGATACGCAGTATTTT. Translated: CASSGTSGVDTQYF.

This clone was seen a few times. This chain uses TRBV10-3 with TRBJ2-7, with D maybe TRBD1 (5 bases). Trimming stripped 5 bases from V and 7 bases from J, with 12 bases between. Looked up from germline, CDR1 is ENHRY and CDR2 is SYGVKD. There are 12 residues in the CDR3. The CDR3 loop reads CAISKTTEEQYF. The CDR3 DNA reads as TGTGCCATCAGTAAAACGACAGAGGAGCAGTACTTC.

This clone occurred a few times. This rearrangement joins TRBV4-2 to TRBJ1-2; TRBD1 agrees at 9 bases. The length of the CDR3 is 14 residues. The V gene's germline CDR1 is LGHNA and CDR2 YNFKEQ. Trimming at V came to 1 base and at J to 6 bases, leaving 3 bases not matched to a gene. CDR3 bases: TGTGCCAGCAGCCAAGCCGGGACAGGGAATGGCTACACCTTC. Its protein product is CASSQAGTGNGYTF.

This clone was detected only once. The chain uses TRBV30 and TRBJ1-2, with D possibly TRBD1 on 6 matching bases. V dropped 5 bases and J dropped 4 bases, with 20 bases sitting between them. The CDR3 totals 15 residues. Germline CDR1 is GTSNPN and CDR2 is SVGIG (reference sequence). Here the CDR3 DNA reads TGTGCCTGGGCCCTGGGAGGGACAAACCCCTATGGCTACACCTTC. This encodes CAWALGGTNPYGYTF. Full variable domain (rest looked up from reference TRBV30 and TRBJ1-2): SQTIHQWPATLVQPVGSPLSLECTVEGTSNPNLYWYRQAAGRGLQLLFYSVGIGQISSEVPQNLSASRPQDRQFILSSKKLLLSDSGFYLCAWALGGTNPYGYTFGSGTRLTVV.

This clone was found a few times. The chain is built from TRBV15 and TRBJ1-1, with D unresolved. This CDR3 region has 14 residues. Trimming left V 0 bases short and J 8 bases short, with 13 bases between. Germline CDR1 is LNHNV and CDR2 is YYDKDF (reference sequence). The CDR3 DNA reads as TGTGCCACCAGCAGAGATGTGGCAGACAACGAAGCTTTCTTT. Its protein is CATSRDVADNEAFF.

This sequence joins TRBV30 and TRBJ1-1; the D gene is possibly TRBD1 (5 bases). This CDR3 comprises 13 residues. The germline CDR1 and CDR2 sequences are GTSNPN and SVGIG (reference sequence). Trimming cost V 7 bases and J 5 bases, with 17 bases left between them. The DNA of the CDR3 is TGTGCCTCCCGACGGGACCTAGGGACTGAAGCTTTCTTT. This codes for CASRRDLGTEAFF.

V gene TRBV10-3 combines with J gene TRBJ1-2; D is unclear. The length of the CDR3 is 12 residues. V was pared by 6 bases and J by 8 bases, with 13 bases between. CDR1 and CDR2 from the germline V gene are ENHRY and SYGVKD. CDR3 bases: TGTGCCATCAGCCTCGGCCAGCTGGGCTACACCTTC. Translated, it gives CAISLGQLGYTF.

This clone was detected a few times. This rearrangement joins TRBV6-4 to TRBJ2-3, with TRBD2 matching 11 bases. The germline CDR1 and CDR2 sequences are MRHNA and SNTAGT. V dropped 9 bases and J dropped 2; count of bases not matched to a gene: 4. The CDR3 spans 14 residues. CDR3 coding DNA: TGTGCCAGGAGACTAGCGGGGTCCACAGATACGCAGTATTTT. Residues: CARRLAGSTDTQYF.

The chain carries TRBV27 and TRBJ2-5, with 10 bases aligning to TRBD1. Trimming took 0 bases from V and 4 from J; bases not matched to a gene: 2. CDR1 and CDR2 from the germline V gene are MNHEY and SMNVEV (reference sequence). The CDR3 is made up of 15 amino acids. The DNA for the CDR3 is TGTGCCAGCAGTTTATCGTGGGACAGGGGAGAGACCCAGTACTTC. Translation: CASSLSWDRGETQYF.

The chain joins TRBV19 to TRBJ2-7, with D tentatively TRBD1 (5 bases). The CDR3 is made up of 11 amino acids. Per germline, CDR1 LNHDA and CDR2 SQIVND (reference sequence). Trimming left V 6 bases short and J 3 bases short, with 6 bases between. CDR3 amino acids: CASSQGYEQYF. As DNA, the CDR3 is TGTGCCAGTAGCCAGGGCTACGAGCAGTACTTC.

In its sample, this clone was seen a few times. The V call is TRBV5-1, the J call TRBJ1-2; the D gene is possibly TRBD1 (6 bases). Germline CDR1 SGHRS, CDR2 YFSETQ. The germline V and J ends were trimmed by 0 bases and 2 bases, with 8 bases remaining between them. CDR3 size: 14 residues. As DNA, the CDR3 is TGCGCCAGCAGCTTGGAGGGACAAAACTATGGCTACACCTTC. This encodes CASSLEGQNYGYTF.

The table lists this clone with a few counts. J is TRBJ2-7 and V is TRBV10-3; D gene unclear. Germline V CDR1 and CDR2: ENHRY, SYGVKD. V was shortened by 3 bases and J by 4 bases, with 13 bases between the two germline ends. The CDR3 is 14 residues long. CDR3 sequence: CAISETPEGYEQYF. CDR3 DNA sequence: TGTGCCATCAGTGAAACGCCAGAAGGGTACGAGCAGTACTTC.

The chain combines TRBV11-2 with TRBJ1-1; no clear D gene. Trimming left V 2 bases short and J 1 base short, with 2 bases between. The CDR3 has 12 amino acids. Germline V gene lookup returns CDR1 SGHAT and CDR2 FQNNGV. The CDR3 here is CASSLQNTEAFF. Written as DNA, the CDR3 is TGTGCCAGCAGCTTACAGAACACTGAAGCTTTCTTT.

Regarding this clone: The same CDR3 arises from other DNA sequences in this sample as well. This chain connects TRBV6-5 to TRBJ2-5, with D perhaps given as TRBD1 or TRBD2 (7 bases each). V was shortened by 2 bases and J by 2 bases, with 15 bases between the two germline ends. Germline V gene sequence: CDR1 MNHEY, CDR2 SVGAGI. The CDR3 sequence is 16 residues long. CDR3 region: CASSYGQGEGQETQYF. CDR3 sequence (DNA): TGTGCCAGCAGTTACGGGCAGGGGGAGGGACAAGAGACCCAGTACTTC.

The rearrangement links TRBV9 to TRBJ2-7, with D tentatively TRBD1 (6 bases). V lost 5 bases to trimming and J lost 6 bases, with 18 bases between them. Germline loops: CDR1 SGDLS, CDR2 YYNGEE. This CDR3 spans 14 amino acids. CDR3 sequence (DNA): TGTGCCAGCAGGACGAGTATGGGGGCAGGCGAGCAGTACTTC. Translated: CASRTSMGAGEQYF.

This clone was picked up a small number of times. V and J are TRBV15 and TRBJ2-2; no reliable D call. Trimming took 0 bases from V and 6 from J, leaving 5 bases between them. CDR1 LNHNV and CDR2 YYDKDF come from the germline V gene (reference sequence). CDR3 length: 13 residues. In DNA form, the CDR3 reads TGTGCCACCAGCAGAGAAATTCCCGGGGAGCTGTTTTTT. It specifies CATSREIPGELFF.

The chain couples TRBV30 to TRBJ2-7; D unclear. Germline loops: CDR1 GTSNPN, CDR2 SVGIG (reference sequence). Trimming pared 0 bases from V and 5 bases from J, leaving 8 bases between. The CDR3 is 12 residues long. The CDR3 protein is CAWSVDYHEQYF. DNA of the CDR3: TGTGCCTGGAGTGTTGATTACCACGAGCAGTACTTC.

The chain couples TRBV5-1 to TRBJ2-2, with a possible D match to TRBD1 (5 bases). The CDR3 covers 14 residues. Trimming shortened V by 7 bases and J by 6 bases, and 16 bases separated the two germline ends. Per germline, CDR1 SGHRS and CDR2 YFSETQ. The CDR3 spells CASGLGAVAGELFF. Here the CDR3 DNA reads TGCGCCAGCGGTCTTGGGGCAGTGGCCGGGGAGCTGTTTTTT. Together with reference TRBV5-1 and TRBJ2-2, the CDR3 gives the full variable domain: KAGVTQTPRYLIKTRGQQVTLSCSPISGHRSVSWYQQTPGQGLQFLFEYFSETQRNKGNFPGRFSGRQFSNSRSEMNVSTLELGDSALYLCASGLGAVAGELFFGEGSRLTVL.

CDR3 loop: CASSSQDRGVDYGYTF. CDR3 in DNA: TGTGCCAGCAGCTCCCAAGACAGGGGAGTGGACTATGGCTACACCTTC. V usage is TRBV7-9 and J usage is TRBJ1-2, with 8 bases matching TRBD1. V lost 4 bases to trimming and J lost 3 bases; unmatched junction nucleotides: 10. The CDR3 length is 16 residues. Germline CDR1 and CDR2: SEHNR and FQNEAQ (reference sequence).

The gene calls are TRBV2 and TRBJ2-7; maybe TRBD2 (5 bases). The CDR3 loop spans 12 amino acids. Germline CDR1 reads SNHLY; CDR2 reads FYNNEI. V lost 3 bases and J lost 4, with 7 bases in between. The CDR3 coding sequence is TGTGCCAGCAGTGACGGCGGGTACGAGCAGTACTTC. Protein sequence: CASSDGGYEQYF. The whole variable domain, remainder taken from reference TRBV2 and TRBJ2-7, is EPEVTQTPSHQVTQMGQEVILRCVPISNHLYFYWYRQILGQKVEFLVSFYNNEISEKSEIFDDQFSVERPDGSNFTLKIRSTKLEDSAMYFCASSDGGYEQYFGPGTRLTVT.

The V gene is TRBV28, the J gene TRBJ1-2, with D tentatively TRBD1 (6 bases). The CDR3 is made up of 13 amino acids. V lost 4 bases, J lost 6 bases, and 12 bases lay in between. Germline loops: CDR1 MDHEN, CDR2 SYDVKM. In DNA form, the CDR3 reads TGTGCCAGCAGTTCACAATACAGGGATGGCTACACCTTC. Encoded protein: CASSSQYRDGYTF.

This clone was seen only a few times. This chain joins TRBV6-1 and TRBJ2-6; D gene unclear. Trimming stripped 7 bases from V and 4 bases from J, with 11 bases between. CDR1 MNHNS and CDR2 SASEGT come from the germline V gene. The CDR3 covers 14 residues. The CDR3 region has the DNA TGTGCCAGCACCATTCAGGCCGGGGCCAACGTCCTGACTTTC. Translated: CASTIQAGANVLTF.

This chain joins TRBV29-1 and TRBJ1-1; D gene unclear. The CDR3 is 13 residues long. Germline CDR1 reads SQVTM; CDR2 reads ANQGSEA. V lost 6 bases and J 1 base, leaving 12 bases between the germline ends. The CDR3 spells CSVRMSPNTEAFF. CDR3 coding DNA: TGCAGCGTCAGGATGTCCCCGAACACTGAAGCTTTCTTT.

The CDR3 sequence: CASSFFSGQAYEQYF. The CDR3 nucleotides read TGTGCCAGCAGCTTTTTTTCGGGACAGGCCTACGAGCAGTACTTC. The chain joins TRBV7-3 to TRBJ2-7, with 8 positions matching TRBD1. Germline-derived CDR1 and CDR2 are SGHTA and FQGTGA. J gave up 2 bases and V 3 bases, and 6 bases lay outside the gene matches. The CDR3 is 15 amino acids. The full variable domain, in which reference TRBV7-3 and TRBJ2-7 provide the parts outside the CDR3, is GAGVSQTPSNKVTEKGKYVELRCDPISGHTALYWYRQSLGQGPEFLIYFQGTGAADDSGLPNDRFFAVRPEGSVSTLKIQRTERGDSAVYLCASSFFSGQAYEQYFGPGTRLTVT.

This clone has ten or more counts. The rearrangement joins TRBV5-1 to TRBJ2-7; tentative D call: TRBD2 (6 bases). V was pared by 3 bases and J by 3 bases, with 16 bases between. This CDR3 is built from 15 residues. Germline V gene sequence: CDR1 SGHRS, CDR2 YFSETQ. The CDR3 nucleotides are TGCGCCAGCAGCTACACCGGGACGGACTACTACGAGCAGTACTTC. This codes for CASSYTGTDYYEQYF.

V gene TRBV18 combines with J gene TRBJ2-6; 9 bases map to TRBD1. CDR1 and CDR2 (germline): KGHSH, LQKENI. The junction had 5 bases not matched to a gene; V was cut back by 3 bases and J by 5 bases. This CDR3 spans 16 amino acids. The CDR3 is CASSPTGGGWANVLTF. The CDR3 DNA sequence: TGTGCCAGCTCACCCACAGGGGGCGGATGGGCCAACGTCCTGACTTTC.

The chain employs TRBV5-6 and TRBJ2-1, with D uncertain. The V end lost 3 bases, the J end lost 8 bases, and 3 bases lay between the germline ends. Germline CDR1 SGHDT, CDR2 YYEEEE. CDR3 length: 10 amino acids. The CDR3 DNA reads TGTGCCAGCAGCTCAGATGAGCAGTTCTTC. Translated: CASSSDEQFF.

CDR3 residues: CAISEGGASYGYTF. CDR3 nucleotides: TGTGCCATCAGTGAGGGAGGGGCCTCGTATGGCTACACCTTC. V is TRBV10-3 and J is TRBJ1-2; a possible D gene is TRBD1 (5 bases). Trimming took off 2 bases at V and 5 bases at J, with 12 bases between the two ends. The CDR3 spans 14 residues. Germline CDR1 is ENHRY and CDR2 is SYGVKD.

The gene calls are TRBV25-1 and TRBJ1-2, with D perhaps matching TRBD1 (6 bases). The CDR3 sequence is 13 residues long. Trimming pared 3 bases from V and 2 bases from J, leaving 7 bases between. Germline V gene data show CDR1 as MGHDK and CDR2 as SYGVNS. The CDR3 loop reads CASSERGNYGYTF. CDR3 DNA sequence: TGTGCCAGCAGTGAGAGGGGGAACTATGGCTACACCTTC.

This clone was counted between two and nine times. The same CDR3 is also encoded by other DNA sequences in this sample. V gene TRBV18 combines with J gene TRBJ1-5, with 9 bases fitting TRBD1. This CDR3 comprises 14 residues. The V segment lost 2 bases and the J segment 4 bases; nucleotides outside the gene matches: 0. From germline, CDR1 is KGHSH and CDR2 LQKENI. The CDR3 nucleotides read TGTGCCAGCTCACCAGGGACAGGGAATCAGCCCCAGCATTTT. Translated, it gives CASSPGTGNQPQHF.

In its sample, this clone was seen a few times. This chain links TRBV25-1 with TRBJ1-5; TRBD1 matches 7 bases. From germline, CDR1 is MGHDK and CDR2 SYGVNS. The V and J ends lost 2 bases and 5 bases, in that order; junction bases with no gene match: 6. This CDR3 is 15 amino acids long. CDR3 DNA sequence: TGTGCCAGCAGTGAACTCGACAGGGAAGATCAGCCCCAGCATTTT. This codes for CASSELDREDQPQHF.